Given below is one T cell receptor (beta chain) in context. This CDR3 has 15 amino acids. V lost 1 base, J lost 2 bases, and 4 bases stayed unmatched. Germline values: CDR1 SGHRS, CDR2 YFSETQ. The sample comes from a study of T-cell memory formation after mild COVID-19. TCRdb reprocessed the 5' RACE reads via MiXCR and lists one record per CDR3 protein. The sample comprises about 180,000 distinct CDR3 sequences, less than 20% of which are singletons, and 3.5% to 5% rests with the top ten. Sample: PBMCs or a T cell subset sorted from them (not recorded which). The chain couples TRBV5-1 to TRBJ2-3; 7 nucleotides match TRBD2. This receptor was obtained from a man aged 18 to 29 who had mild COVID-19 (a few samples of this study predate the infection). Cell type and time point are not known. The CDR3 DNA follows: TGCGCCAGCAGCTTGAGCGGGGACCTCACAGATACGCAGTATTTT. Translation: CASSLSGDLTDTQYF.